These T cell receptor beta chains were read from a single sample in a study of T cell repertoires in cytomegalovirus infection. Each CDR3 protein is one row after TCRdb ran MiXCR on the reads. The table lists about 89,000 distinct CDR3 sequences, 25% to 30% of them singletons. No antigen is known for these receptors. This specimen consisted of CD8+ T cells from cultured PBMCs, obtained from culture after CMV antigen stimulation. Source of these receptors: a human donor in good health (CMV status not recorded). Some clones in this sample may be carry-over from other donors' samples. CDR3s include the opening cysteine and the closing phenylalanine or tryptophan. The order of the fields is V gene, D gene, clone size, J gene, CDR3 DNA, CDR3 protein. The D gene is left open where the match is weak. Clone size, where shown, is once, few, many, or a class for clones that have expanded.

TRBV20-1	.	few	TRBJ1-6	TGCAGTGCTCAATTCTCCCGTCGGGGGTCACCCCTCCACTTT	CSAQFSRRGSPLHF
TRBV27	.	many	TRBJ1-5	TGTGCCAGCAGTTTGGAAGGGATAGGCAATCAGCCCCAGCATTTT	CASSLEGIGNQPQHF
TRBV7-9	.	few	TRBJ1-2	TGTGCCAGCAGCCCCGTCGAAGGGAGGGGCTACACCTTC	CASSPVEGRGYTF
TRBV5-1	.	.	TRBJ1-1	TGCGCCACCACGGTGGGAGGGAACACTGAAGCTTTCTTT	CATTVGGNTEAFF
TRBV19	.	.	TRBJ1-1	TGTGCCAGTAGTATGGATGGGGGTTACACTGAAGCTTTCTTT	CASSMDGGYTEAFF
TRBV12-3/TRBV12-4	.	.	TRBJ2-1	TGTGCCAGCAGTTTAGCCCCCAACAATGAGCAGTTCTTC	CASSLAPNNEQFF
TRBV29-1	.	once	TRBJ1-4	TGCAGCTCCCCCGACGGCGGCCCAAATGAAAAACTGTTTTTT	CSSPDGGPNEKLFF
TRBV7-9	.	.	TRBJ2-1	TGTGCCAGCAGGGGGGTTCCGGGGGACTACAATGAGCAGTTCTTC	CASRGVPGDYNEQFF
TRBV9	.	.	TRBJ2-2	TGTGCCAGCAAGGGTTCCGGGGAGCTGTTTTTT	CASKGSGELFF
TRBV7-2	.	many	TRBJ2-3	TGTGCCAGCAGCGGGGGGGATACGCAGTATTTT	CASSGGDTQYF
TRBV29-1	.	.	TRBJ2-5	TGCAGCGTTGAAGATCTAGAGACCCAGTACTTC	CSVEDLETQYF
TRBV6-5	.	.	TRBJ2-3	TGTGCCAGCAGTTACGGCGGAGGGTTAGATACGCAGTATTTT	CASSYGGGLDTQYF
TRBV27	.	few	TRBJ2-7	TGTGCCAGCAGTGGAGTAACTACCTACGAGCAGTACTTC	CASSGVTTYEQYF
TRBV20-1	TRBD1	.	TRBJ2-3	TGCAGTGCTAGAGATCGCATGGGACAGCGCACAGATACGCAGTATTTT	CSARDRMGQRTDTQYF
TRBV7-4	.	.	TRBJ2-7	TGTGCCAACGCTTTAAGGGCAGGAGCCTACGAGCAGTACTTC	CANALRAGAYEQYF